A single sample gave rise to the 25 T cell receptor beta chains below, sequenced in a study of T cells in Graves' hyperthyroidism and ophthalmopathy. Researchers took RNA transcripts and amplified the TCR beta CDR3 regions from them. A first-round RT-PCR of the TCR CDR3 used the HTBI primer set. TCRdb re-called the multiplex PCR reads with MiXCR, one entry per CDR3 protein. The sample contains more than 550,000 distinct CDR3 sequences, just under 45% of which appear only once. Material: peripheral blood or thyroid tissue (not recorded which). The receptors derive from an adult man with Graves' disease, either hyperthyroidism or ophthalmopathy (not recorded which).

The rearrangement links TRBV5-4 to TRBJ1-1, with D uncertain. CDR3 length: 12 residues. Germline V gives CDR1 SGHNT, CDR2 YYREEE (reference sequence). Trimming took off 2 bases at V and 6 bases at J, with 8 bases between the two ends. The CDR3 coding sequence is TGTGCCAGCAGCTTCGGGATCGCTGAAGCTTTCTTT. Residues: CASSFGIAEAFF.

The rearrangement uses TRBV2 and TRBJ1-2; 7 nucleotides align to TRBD1. Losses at the gene ends were 5 bases for V and 7 bases for J; bases not matched to a gene: 10. Germline loops: CDR1 SNHLY, CDR2 FYNNEI. This CDR3 has 14 amino acids. CDR3 nucleotides: TGTGCCAGCAGTTTCGGGGGCCCAGGGGGTGGCTACACCTTC. Protein sequence: CASSFGGPGGGYTF.

The V gene is TRBV25-1, the J gene TRBJ1-4; the D gene is possibly TRBD1 (5 bases). CDR1 is MGHDK, CDR2 SYGVNS, per germline. There are 16 residues in the CDR3. Trimming took off 5 bases at V and 5 bases at J, with 18 bases between the two ends. This chain's CDR3 is CASSLDVGPGNEKLFF. The CDR3 DNA is TGTGCCAGCAGTTTAGACGTAGGTCCAGGGAATGAAAAACTGTTTTTT.

The count of this clonotype is one. A much larger clone is a single base away; this may be a read error. J is TRBJ2-5 and V is TRBV7-2; D gene unclear. This CDR3 has 13 amino acids. Germline loops: CDR1 SGHTA, CDR2 FQGNSA. CDR3 bases: TGTGCCGGCAGCTTAGTACCCGGAGAGACCCAGTACTTC. This gives the protein CAGSLVPGETQYF.

The table lists this clonotype with many counts. The chain couples TRBV7-9 to TRBJ2-7, with D unclear. CDR1 and CDR2 (germline): SEHNR, FQNEAQ (reference sequence). The ends were cut back, 8 bases at V and 1 base at J, with 9 bases in the middle. The CDR3 is made up of 12 amino acids. As DNA, the CDR3 is TGTGCCAGCGCAGTGGATTCCTACGAGCAGTACTTC. Translated: CASAVDSYEQYF.

This chain connects TRBV20-1 to TRBJ1-6, with D perhaps matching TRBD1 (6 bases). The CDR3 has 16 residues. V was trimmed by 6 bases and J by 3 bases, leaving 18 bases between them. CDR1 is DFQATT and CDR2 is SNEGSKA in the germline V gene (reference sequence). The CDR3 reads CSASNRMDSYNSPLHF. CDR3 nucleotide sequence: TGCAGTGCCAGTAATCGCATGGACAGCTATAATTCACCCCTCCACTTT.

The chain employs TRBV5-6 and TRBJ1-5; D call uncertain. The germline V and J ends were trimmed by 1 base and 4 bases, with 9 bases remaining between them. Germline V gives CDR1 SGHDT, CDR2 YYEEEE. CDR3 length equals 14 residues. The CDR3 nucleotides are TGTGCCAGCAGCTTGAGGGCAGCTAATCAGCCCCAGCATTTT. It translates to CASSLRAANQPQHF.

This clonotype was counted only a few times. The rearrangement uses TRBV19 and TRBJ1-5; D not certain. With 0 bases removed from V and 0 bases from J, the gap between germline ends came to 6 bases. The germline CDR1 and CDR2 sequences are LNHDA and SQIVND (reference sequence). This CDR3 is built from 15 residues. The CDR3 DNA follows: TGTGCCAGTAGTATAGAGGGATATAGCAATCAGCCCCAGCATTTT. This sequence encodes CASSIEGYSNQPQHF.

Turning to this clonotype: A much larger clone lies a single base off, so this may be a read error. The rearrangement joins TRBV10-2 to TRBJ1-5; D gene uncertain. From germline, CDR1 is WSHSY and CDR2 SAAADI. The CDR3 spans 13 residues. The CDR3 protein is CASSDEDNQPRHF. The CDR3, as DNA: TGCGCCAGCAGTGATGAGGATAATCAGCCCCGGCATTTT.

This clonotype appeared a few times. Mismatch with germline at one junction end may stem from a read error. The chain links TRBV10-3 to TRBJ1-1; D call uncertain. The CDR3 covers 13 residues. Germline values: CDR1 ENHRY, CDR2 SYGVKD. The CDR3 loop reads CASSDGFNTEAFF. The DNA of the CDR3 is TGTGCCAGCAGTGACGGTTTCAACACTGAAGCTTTCTTT.

This clonotype appeared a few times. The V call is TRBV19, the J call TRBJ1-5; the D is unclear. Per the germline V gene, CDR1 is LNHDA and CDR2 is SQIVND (reference sequence). Trimming left V 5 bases short and J 3 bases short, with 11 bases between. This CDR3 comprises 14 residues. CDR3 residues: CASSHRPINQPQHF. CDR3 nucleotides: TGTGCCAGTAGTCACAGACCGATCAATCAGCCCCAGCATTTT.

The chain recombines TRBV6-5 with TRBJ1-2; 8 bases agree with TRBD1. CDR1 and CDR2 (germline): MNHEY, SVGAGI. The CDR3 spans 15 residues. J lost 4 bases, V lost 6 bases, and 10 bases had no gene match. CDR3 protein: CASSNQGAVGYGYTF. CDR3 bases: TGTGCCAGCAGCAATCAGGGGGCTGTCGGCTATGGCTACACCTTC.

The chain joins TRBV20-1 to TRBJ2-2, with D perhaps matching TRBD1 or TRBD2 (5 bases each). Germline V CDR1 and CDR2: DFQATT, SNEGSKA (reference sequence). V was clipped by 3 bases and J by 5 bases, with 7 bases between them. The CDR3 is 12 residues long. CDR3 amino acids: CSARGPTGELFF. DNA for the CDR3: TGCAGTGCTAGGGGACCAACCGGGGAGCTGTTTTTT.

The V and J genes are TRBV25-1 and TRBJ2-3; the D call may be TRBD1 or TRBD2 (5 bases each). The CDR3 runs 16 residues. Germline CDR1 and CDR2: MGHDK and SYGVNS. The V and J ends lost 5 bases and 4 bases respectively, with 19 bases between them. In nucleotides, the CDR3 is TGTGCCAGCAGTTCTGACATCGGGAAGGGACCAGATACGCAGTATTTT. Its translation is CASSSDIGKGPDTQYF.

The chain links TRBV7-9 to TRBJ2-6; no reliable D call. Trimming pared 5 bases from V and 12 bases from J, leaving 20 bases between. Germline V gene data show CDR1 as SEHNR and CDR2 as FQNEAQ (reference sequence). This CDR3 has 15 residues. CDR3 coding DNA: TGTGCCAGCAGCCAGACCGGCAGTTTTAGCAGCGTCCTGACTTTC. This sequence encodes CASSQTGSFSSVLTF.

A single count supports this clonotype. Sequence at one end of the junction differs from germline and may be a read error. The gene calls are TRBV5-8 and TRBJ2-7; 10 nucleotides match TRBD1. The CDR3 length is 14 residues. Per germline, CDR1 SGHTS and CDR2 YDEGEE. The CDR3 sequence: CANSYGTGAYEQYF. The CDR3 DNA reads as TGTGCCAACAGCTACGGGACAGGGGCCTACGAGCAGTACTTC.

The chain recombines TRBV7-9 with TRBJ2-7, with TRBD1 matching 10 bases. The CDR3 length is 15 residues. Losses at the gene ends were 6 bases for V and 3 bases for J; bases not matched to a gene: 8. The germline V gene has CDR1 SEHNR and CDR2 FQNEAQ (reference sequence). The CDR3 coding sequence is TGTGCCAGCAGTTTCGGGACAGGGGACTACTACGAGCAGTACTTC. This encodes CASSFGTGDYYEQYF.

This clonotype has a handful of counts. V gene TRBV12-3 or TRBV12-4 combines with J gene TRBJ1-4; D unresolved. Trimming removed 0 bases from V and 0 bases from J, with 8 bases in between. This CDR3 region has 16 residues. The DNA for the CDR3 is TGTGCCAGCAGTTTAGCCGGGATTGCAACTAATGAAAAACTGTTTTTT. Translating it yields CASSLAGIATNEKLFF.

The chain is built from TRBV20-1 and TRBJ2-7, with TRBD1 matching over 8 bases. The CDR3 contains 15 residues. Per the germline V gene, CDR1 is DFQATT and CDR2 is SNEGSKA (reference sequence). V was pared by 0 bases and J by 0 bases, with 4 bases of the junction left unmatched. The CDR3 nucleotides are TGCAGTGCTAGAGAAAGGACAGGGAGCTCCTACGAGCAGTACTTC. Translation: CSARERTGSSYEQYF.

The V and J genes are TRBV7-8 and TRBJ1-1, with 8 bases matching TRBD1. V shed 5 bases, J shed 4 bases, and the junction held 6 bases outside the gene matches. The CDR3 runs 14 residues. The germline CDR1 and CDR2 sequences are SGHVS and FQNEAQ. CDR3 nucleotides: TGTGCCAGCAGCCAGAGAGACAGGGGCACTGAAGCTTTCTTT. It yields the protein CASSQRDRGTEAFF.

This clonotype was observed a single time. One junction end does not reproduce the germline sequence, and a read error may be involved. The rearrangement links TRBV10-1 to TRBJ1-1, with D perhaps TRBD1 (6 bases). This CDR3 comprises 15 residues. Germline CDR1 WNHNN, CDR2 SYGVQD (reference sequence). CDR3 coding DNA: TGTGCCAGCAGTTACCTTGGACAGTCGAACACTGAAGCTTTCTTT. Amino acid sequence: CASSYLGQSNTEAFF.

The chain joins TRBV7-2 to TRBJ1-3, with D perhaps matching TRBD1 (5 bases). The germline gives CDR1 SGHTA, CDR2 FQGNSA. The CDR3 length is 16 residues. Trimming took off 0 bases at V and 0 bases at J, with 9 bases between the two ends. The CDR3 DNA follows: TGTGCCAGCAGCTTAGCTCCGGGACTCTCTGGAAACACCATATATTTT. It codes for CASSLAPGLSGNTIYF.

CDR3 DNA: TGTGCCAGCAGCTTAGCAGAGGGTCGTAATGAAAAACTGTTTTTT. As protein: CASSLAEGRNEKLFF. The chain employs TRBV7-9 and TRBJ1-4, with D unresolved. Looked up from germline, CDR1 is SEHNR and CDR2 is FQNEAQ (reference sequence). V lost 0 bases to trimming and J lost 4 bases, with 9 bases between them. The CDR3 is 15 residues long.

V gene TRBV7-9 combines with J gene TRBJ1-2; D is possibly TRBD1 (5 bases). V was pared by 9 bases and J by 5 bases, with 22 bases between. CDR1 is SEHNR, CDR2 FQNEAQ, per germline (reference sequence). The CDR3 spans 15 residues. CDR3: CASTPGAAGRYGYTF. CDR3 nucleotide sequence: TGTGCCAGTACCCCCGGGGCAGCCGGAAGATATGGCTACACCTTC.

The chain combines TRBV20-1 with TRBJ2-7; TRBD1 aligns across 9 bases. Germline lookup yields CDR1 DFQATT and CDR2 SNEGSKA (reference sequence). The CDR3 sequence is 15 residues long. The V gene end was trimmed by 4 bases and the J gene end by 2 bases; junction bases not matched to a gene: 9. CDR3 DNA sequence: TGCAGTGCTACCCGGGACAGGGCGGGTACCTACGAGCAGTACTTC. Its protein is CSATRDRAGTYEQYF.